This T cell receptor beta chain was sequenced in a study of shared clonotypes between healthy human individuals (dated by TCRdb to about 2020). Concerning the study at large: The cohort comprised two women and three men aged 18 to 49 years. Different laboratories and diverse techniques were used to prepare libraries and sequence TCR repertoires, to increase sequencing depth and limit assay-specific biases. To estimate repertoire size and how much clonotypes are shared between individuals, the study performed deep sequencing of blood TCR repertoires from a few healthy adults. Each donor's leukapheresis produced roughly between roughly 0.85 and 10 billion PBMCs. Results and caveats for the whole study, not just this receptor: Sampling was restricted to blood, and TCR repertoires in tissues likely differ from the TCR repertoires found in blood. Pairwise subsampling led to the expectation that sequencing depth would affect the degree of clonotype sharing among donors. The genetic and exposure-history diversity represented was limited by the small number of donors.

The sample holds a few counts of this clone. The antigen it recognizes is unknown. No base qualities exist here, and no much larger clone lies one base off it. Using the deep immunoSEQ assay, TCR CDR3 regions were amplified from genomic DNA by multiplex PCR. For each cell subset, the extracted genomic DNA was distributed evenly across all wells of several immunoSEQ 96-well plates, and each plate served as one replicate. For unsorted PBMC, roughly 0.3 ug genomic DNA, equal to 25,000 to 35,000 T cell genomes, was loaded into each replicate PCR. Ten immunoSEQ deep assay plates were used to sequence the unsorted PBMC genomic DNA. Purified libraries were quantified with a Qubit 3.0 fluorometer, sized on a Bioanalyzer 2100, and re-quantified with the KAPA Library Quantification kit. A separate single-read 150-cycle Illumina NextSeq 550 flow cell was used to sequence each immunoSEQ 96-well plate. The authors' analysis ran thus. Because the immunoSEQ output held only junctional sequences and lacked quality scores, the filtering could not match the filtering applied to full-length reads. To assign V/J genes and CDR3, sequences were annotated using PyIR, a Python wrapper for IgBLAST v1.9, with IMGT germline references. Reads were removed for weak V/J assignments (E-value above 1e-6), missing CDR3, stop codons, out-of-frame junctions, or ambiguous translated residues. V3J clonotypes were defined by identical inferred V gene, J gene, and CDR3 amino acid sequence. The percentage overlap between two repertoires was calculated by dividing the number of shared unique clonotypes by the size of the smaller repertoire. RTK rarefaction, the Chao1 estimator, and Recon v2.1 estimates of unobserved clonotypes were used to assess repertoire richness. TCRdb took this table from immuneACCESS and kept in-frame rearrangements with V and J called. Such tables lack part of the clones; where checked against another copy, unresolved V genes explain under half of the gap, and the rest is unexplained. From that table come the V and J calls and clone size; the DNA was used to work out D and trimming. The sample table records around 510,000 clones; around 77% of these occur just once. The ten largest clones capture around 12% of the sample.

From cysteine to phenylalanine, the CDR3 is 15 amino acids long. Of the read, only the CDR3 DNA is kept; its 45 bases are in frame from base 1. The germline V gene sets CDR1 to MDHEN and CDR2 to SYDVKM. Trimming takes 2 bases from V and 0 bases from J, and the germline ends sit 11 bases apart. Donors were healthy HIV-negative adults with no recently reported acute infections or vaccinations. All donors were Caucasian adults living in Nashville, Tennessee, USA. For unsorted samples, some 100 million PBMCs were counted and genomic DNA was extracted with the QIAamp DNA Blood Mini kit. Blood was obtained by leukapheresis, after which PBMCs were separated by Ficoll-Histopaque density gradient centrifugation and cryopreserved in liquid nitrogen vapor phase.

The chain uses TRBV28 and TRBJ2-7, and possibly TRBD1, on 5 matching bases. Sequences were obtained from PBMCs. This TCR was recovered from a woman between 40 and 50 years old in good health. Some clones in this sample may be carry-over from other donors' samples. The DNA sequence follows: TGTGCCAGCAGTTTACAGGACAAGTACTCCTACGAGCAGTACTTC. This yields the protein CASSLQDKYSYEQYF. The entire variable domain, with the stretches around the CDR3 drawn from the reference TRBV28 and TRBJ2-7 proteins, is DVKVTQSSRYLVKRTGEKVFLECVQDMDHENMFWYRQDPGLGLRLIYFSYDVKMKEKGDIPEGYSVSREKKERFSLILESASTNQTSMYLCASSLQDKYSYEQYFGPGTRLTVT.